The 13 T cell receptor beta chains listed next were all sequenced from one sample in a study of shared clonotypes between healthy human individuals. Sequenced by immunoSEQ multiplex PCR; TCRdb stores in-frame clones only, minus some. Among approximately 500,000 clones, around 96% were seen once, and the ten largest hold 0.06%. Sequencing was carried out using naive CD4+ T cells sorted from blood. Documented subset: CD45RA+ positively selected. The receptors here all came from a woman aged 25-40 years in good health.

The chain joins TRBV28 to TRBJ2-7; D perhaps matches TRBD2 (5 bases). V lost 7 bases and J 6 bases, leaving 22 bases between the germline ends. The CDR3 consists of 15 residues. CDR1 is MDHEN, CDR2 SYDVKM, per germline. As DNA, the CDR3 is TGTGCCAGCACCGCCGGGATCGAGCATACGAGCGAGCAGTACTTC. It codes for CASTAGIEHTSEQYF.

The chain combines TRBV28 with TRBJ2-7; D perhaps matches TRBD1 (6 bases). The CDR3 is made up of 14 amino acids. Germline CDR1 MDHEN, CDR2 SYDVKM. V dropped 2 bases and J dropped 5 bases, with 13 bases sitting between them. The CDR3 DNA is TGTGCCAGCAGTTTACAGGGGACGGTCCACGAGCAGTACTTC. It translates to CASSLQGTVHEQYF. Filled out from reference TRBV28 and TRBJ2-7, the complete variable domain reads DVKVTQSSRYLVKRTGEKVFLECVQDMDHENMFWYRQDPGLGLRLIYFSYDVKMKEKGDIPEGYSVSREKKERFSLILESASTNQTSMYLCASSLQGTVHEQYFGPGTRLTVT.

V is TRBV25-1 and J is TRBJ2-3; D possibly matches TRBD1 or TRBD2 (5 bases each). CDR3 length equals 18 residues. Germline lookup yields CDR1 MGHDK and CDR2 SYGVNS. V lost 3 bases and J lost 2, with 21 bases in between. The CDR3 sequence: CASSDDRMSSSFTDTQYF. CDR3 in DNA: TGTGCCAGCAGTGACGACAGAATGTCTAGCAGCTTCACAGATACGCAGTATTTT.

The V and J genes are TRBV11-2 and TRBJ2-5; 7 positions agree with TRBD1. With the DNA end fitting TRBJ2-7 better, the J assignment may be wrong. In germline, CDR1 is SGHAT, CDR2 FQNNGV. This CDR3 is 15 amino acids long. CDR3 DNA: TGTGCCAGCAGCTTCGACCGGGACAGCTCCTACGAGCAGTACTTC. Encoded protein: CASSFDRDSSYEQYF.

The chain uses TRBV28 and TRBJ1-4; 10 nucleotides line up with TRBD1. From germline, CDR1 is MDHEN and CDR2 SYDVKM. Trimming cost V 2 bases and J 8 bases; bases outside gene matches: 2. This CDR3 has 14 residues. The CDR3 DNA reads as TGTGCCAGCAGTTTAGACAGGGGGCCCGAAAAACTGTTTTTT. Translation: CASSLDRGPEKLFF. Based on the CDR3 plus reference TRBV28 and TRBJ1-4, the full variable domain is DVKVTQSSRYLVKRTGEKVFLECVQDMDHENMFWYRQDPGLGLRLIYFSYDVKMKEKGDIPEGYSVSREKKERFSLILESASTNQTSMYLCASSLDRGPEKLFFGSGTQLSVL.

The V gene is TRBV2, the J gene TRBJ2-3; D is uncertain. The CDR3 totals 10 residues. From germline, CDR1 is SNHLY and CDR2 FYNNEI. Deletions cut 8 bases from V and 6 bases from J, with 6 bases between. CDR3 in DNA: TGTGCCAGCCTCGGGGATACGCAGTATTTT. Translation: CASLGDTQYF.

The J gene is TRBJ1-4, the V gene TRBV7-8, with TRBD1 matching over 7 bases. The ends lost 4 bases at V and 1 base at J; junction bases unmatched: 6. The V gene's germline CDR1 is SGHVS and CDR2 FQNEAQ. The CDR3 spans 16 residues. The CDR3: CASSSYRGGTNEKLFF. As DNA, the CDR3 is TGTGCCAGCAGCTCCTACAGGGGTGGAACTAATGAAAAACTGTTTTTT.

The rearrangement links TRBV9 to TRBJ2-6; D is perhaps TRBD1 (6 bases). The CDR3 contains 16 residues. Germline V gene lookup returns CDR1 SGDLS and CDR2 YYNGEE. Between the trimmed V and J ends, which lost 3 bases and 5 bases, there was a span of 15 bases. The CDR3 is CASSDQTGYRANVLTF. As DNA, the CDR3 is TGTGCCAGCAGCGACCAAACAGGGTATAGGGCCAACGTCCTGACTTTC.

V usage is TRBV27 and J usage is TRBJ1-4; D gene uncertain. There are 13 residues in the CDR3. Trimming stripped 5 bases from V and 3 bases from J, with 7 bases between. Looked up from germline, CDR1 is MNHEY and CDR2 is SMNVEV (reference sequence). CDR3 residues: CASSGEANEKLFF. CDR3 DNA sequence: TGTGCCAGCAGTGGGGAGGCTAATGAAAAACTGTTTTTT. Filled out from reference TRBV27 and TRBJ1-4, the complete variable domain reads EAQVTQNPRYLITVTGKKLTVTCSQNMNHEYMSWYRQDPGLGLRQIYYSMNVEVTDKGDVPEGYKVSRKEKRNFPLILESPSPNQTSLYFCASSGEANEKLFFGSGTQLSVL.

V usage is TRBV6-5 and J usage is TRBJ2-5; D is unclear. In germline, CDR1 is MNHEY, CDR2 SVGAGI. Between the trimmed V and J ends, which lost 0 bases and 2 bases, there was a span of 7 bases. The CDR3 is 14 amino acids. As DNA, the CDR3 is TGTGCCAGCAGTTACTCGCTGTTACAAGAGACCCAGTACTTC. It codes for CASSYSLLQETQYF.

V is TRBV27 and J is TRBJ1-5; weak D call: TRBD1 (5 bases). The V end was cut by 5 bases, the J end by 7 bases, with 15 bases between. In germline, CDR1 is MNHEY, CDR2 SMNVEV (reference sequence). The CDR3 sequence is 14 residues long. The CDR3 DNA reads TGTGCCAGCAGTGGCGGGACCCCGGCCCAGCCCCAGCATTTT. Translating gives CASSGGTPAQPQHF.

The chain employs TRBV5-1 and TRBJ1-2, with 8 bases lining up with TRBD1. J was trimmed by 7 bases and V by 4 bases; bases with no gene match: 15. The germline V gene encodes CDR1 SGHRS and CDR2 YFSETQ. The CDR3 spans 16 residues. CDR3 DNA sequence: TGCGCCAGCAGCCCGAGCCGGGACAGGTCCCTTAGTGGCTACACCTTC. It encodes CASSPSRDRSLSGYTF.

The CDR3 coding sequence is TGTGCCAGCAGCGCCCGACAGGGGGTGAACACTGAAGCTTTCTTT. Translated: CASSARQGVNTEAFF. This chain joins TRBV9 and TRBJ1-1; 9 bases align to TRBD1. The CDR3 loop spans 15 amino acids. CDR1 is SGDLS and CDR2 is YYNGEE in the germline V gene. The V segment lost 3 bases and the J segment 0 bases; nucleotides outside the gene matches: 3.